This TCR beta chain stems from a study of cytomegalovirus exposure and HLA in healthy donors (dated by TCRdb to about 2017). About the full investigation: An earlier analysis of 587 of the donors reported under 300 Gb of sequence data and some 110 million unique TCR beta sequences obtained from roughly 170 million T cells. Approximately 300 gigabases of sequencing data and approximately 85 million unique TCR sequences were included in an early release covering about 600 HLA-typed donors. Among the approximately 430 genotyped donors, around 79% belonged to the genetic ancestry cluster associated with self-reported Caucasian donors. The study aimed to test whether signatures of past pathogen exposure could be identified by cataloging public T cell receptors. Using immunosequencing, the study profiled T cell repertoires from 500 to 800 subjects and related those repertoires to cytomegalovirus serostatus. Besides the first cohort of hundreds of subjects, a separate validation cohort made up of 120 or so different subjects was used. The study combined high-throughput TCR immunosequencing, statistical association of individual TCRs with disease status, and machine learning to predict cytomegalovirus infection status. A later analysis re-analyzed previously published TCR beta repertoires from 500 to 700 donors and added high-resolution HLA genotyping to study TCR occurrence patterns. The later analysis used no new phenotypic data to find candidate immune exposures, relying instead on TCR beta sequences and their occurrence across donors. To decide whether each TCR beta V gene segment behaved as functional or pseudogenic, an earlier analysis of nearly 600 of the donors relied on high-throughput TCR beta sequencing. Donor age, sex, ethnicity and CMV serostatus were collected together with the repertoire data. Genome-wide SNP genotypes for about 55% of the roughly 670 donors were used in a later genetic analysis, which treated that subset as a discovery cohort. Every repertoire in the discovery cohort had been generated on one and the same sequencing platform. HLA typing covered class I and class II loci at four-digit resolution. Typing coverage varied by locus: roughly 629-640 donors for A, B, C, DRB1 and DQB1; roughly 500 for DQA1; 606 for DPA1; around 450 for DPB1. About five DR-DQ haplotypes were treated as single units for association and clustering because of strong linkage in the cohort. Across about 380 genotyped donors of the cohort, an average of 235,054 unique TCR beta nucleotide sequences per donor were sequenced, and roughly 20% of those sequences were non-productive. Findings and caveats that apply to the study as a whole: The only immune exposure information available for the cohort was CMV serostatus. The study gave a list of some 150 TCR beta chains associated with cytomegalovirus. Across donors, most TCR sequences were observed very rarely, whereas some public TCRs were present in many individuals. In an earlier analysis of some 540 of the donors, most TCR beta V segments appeared in productive rearrangements about 87% or about 30% of the time, broadly matching IMGT annotations. V-gene and J-gene trimming of TCR beta chains was associated with a missense DCLRE1C variant in a later genetic analysis, and the association was replicated in an independent cohort. Specific HLA alleles were associated with roughly 17,000 TCR beta sequences at a false discovery rate of 0.05 in a later analysis. In a later analysis, several top co-occurrence clusters were reported to appear linked to parvovirus B19, influenza, CMV and Epstein-Barr virus. In a later analysis, the rate of TCR association differed among HLA loci, with DRB1 alleles having the most associated TCRs and HLA-C alleles having the fewest. Because some donors lacked HLA typing at each locus, the association tests relied only on the typed subset. Linkage disequilibrium might explain the correlated functional status among segregating V segments, but an unknown experimental factor could not be excluded. When HLA alleles, especially DR and DQ, strongly co-occurred, attributing TCR associations to individual alleles was difficult. The classifier was reported to diagnose cytomegalovirus status with high specificity and sensitivity in both the original cohort and the validation cohort. The cohort was sequenced for TCR beta chains only, and without alpha or paired-chain data the features that could be detected were limited. The sequencing pipeline was judged likely to have produced a cluster of highly shared sequence variants as a technical artifact. A further reported finding was that TCR beta sequences accurately predicted the HLA-A and HLA-B alleles for most subjects in the first cohort. Compared with the 666-donor mean, donors in an Asian-associated ancestry cluster had fewer N-insertions in productive TCRs, according to a later genetic analysis. A few of the identified cytomegalovirus-associated TCR beta chains were confirmed in vitro to be specific for cytomegalovirus antigens. A later analysis found that most CMV-associated TCR beta chains appeared HLA-restricted, with HLA associations seemingly driven largely by CMV exposure. The 87-base-pair reads could not distinguish some IMGT-functional V segments, including TRBV6-2 and TRBV6-3, so those segments were excluded. The authors suggested that the approach could potentially be extended to other disease states and immunological phenotypes. The presence/absence analyses assumed that sequencing depth was roughly uniform across donors, and that assumption may not be true. The earlier analysis of around 600 of the donors excluded about 16 rarely observed V segments, including chromosome 9 orphons, because counts were too low. Compared with equally common non-associated chains, HLA-associated TCR beta chains in a later analysis were more clonally expanded and had lower generation probabilities.

Reading the germline V gene (reference sequence) gives CDR1 LNHDA and CDR2 SQIVND. Here V drops 5 bases and J drops 10 bases, and the junction holds 6 bases not matched to any gene. The CDR3 sequence holds 13 residues, the cysteine and phenylalanine included. Left in the record is the CDR3 DNA by itself, 39 bases read in frame from the first base. Library preparation used the immunoSEQ multiplex PCR assay. For the multiplex PCR, a mixture combining 60 forward primers for TCR Vbeta segments and 13 reverse primers for TCR Jbeta segments was used. Amplification of the CDR3 region of rearranged TCR beta genes was performed with a multiplex PCR assay on genomic DNA. The Illumina HiSeq System was used to sequence the amplified TCR beta libraries as 87-base-pair reads. In the source study's methods: A later analysis counted about 76 million unique TCR beta chains across the 640 or so repertoires, and some 12 million of these chains were shared by at least two donors. A nearest-neighbor algorithm error-corrected the raw reads and collapsed the reads into unique sequences, merging closely related sequences to remove PCR and sequencing errors. CDR3 sequences were aligned to IMGT reference sequences to assign V, D and J gene segments. Each retained sequence needed at least a six-nucleotide match to both a V gene segment and a J gene segment. A rearrangement counted as productive if the CDR3 had no stop codons and remained in frame with V and J, and every other rearrangement counted as non-productive. CDR3 was defined by IMGT convention, running from the second conserved V-encoded cysteine to the conserved J-encoded phenylalanine. The earlier analysis of 587 of the donors excluded any sequence lacking an unambiguous match to a single V gene segment. An earlier analysis of several hundred of the donors called V segments functional above 56.7% productive rearrangements and segregating when the between-donor standard deviation exceeded 5%. A statistical classification framework was built for diagnosing cytomegalovirus status from the catalog of TCR beta chain sequences. In a later analysis, TCR nucleotide sequences were compared against IMGT/GENE-DB human TR gene sequences so that V and J genes could be assigned. A later analysis assigned CDR3 sequences and most-parsimonious VDJ recombination scenarios with the TCRdist pipeline. In a later analysis, each TCR beta chain was defined by its CDR3 amino acid sequence together with its V-gene family, and reads lacking a unique V-gene family were excluded. To address suspected cross-contamination and a sequencing artifact, a later analysis removed roughly 640 highly shared, low-generation-probability nucleotide sequences. In a later analysis, a clonal expansion index for each public chain was calculated from normalized within-repertoire ranks of inferred template counts. Generation probabilities in a later analysis came from a VDJ recombination model fitted to out-of-frame rearrangements, and those results were checked against IGoR. A later analysis scored TCR-TCR, TCR-HLA and TCR-CMV co-occurrence with hypergeometric tests, applying a repertoire-size bias correction to TCR pairs. False discovery rates were estimated in a later analysis by permuting HLA or CMV assignments 20 times. In a later analysis, co-occurring TCRs were grouped using DBSCAN, with TCRdist sequence similarity added in when clustering inside HLA-allele-positive subsets. Co-occurrence clustering excluded repertoires with fewer than 30,000 or more than 120,000 public chains, plus five with anomalous nucleotide sharing. TCRdb obtained this table from immuneACCESS and retained in-frame rearrangements with V and J assigned. These tables miss some clones; where compared with another copy, unresolved V genes account for less than half of the shortfall, and the remainder is unexplained. V, J and clone size derive from that table, while D and trimming were established from the DNA sequence. The table for this sample lists approximately 150,000 clones; roughly 79% of them were counted only once. 6.5% to 9% of the sample is held by the ten biggest clonotypes.

The cohort consisted of hundreds of healthy bone marrow donors. At the time of sampling, every cohort member was nominally healthy, though immune exposures that went unrecorded were likely present. The donor tested CMV seropositive and was one of the 289 seropositive cohort members. A peripheral blood sample was collected from each donor, and TCR beta sequencing was performed on peripheral blood mononuclear cells. The Qiagen DNeasy Blood Extraction Kit was used to extract genomic DNA from the blood cell samples. Comments on this clone: There is no known antigen for this receptor. No much larger clone exists at a distance of one base, and base qualities are not known.

The V and J genes are TRBV19 and TRBJ2-7; 12 middle bases align to TRBD1. Sequenced input: PBMCs. This sequence originates from a woman aged 40 to 50 in good health and CMV-seropositive. The bases are TGTGCCAGTAGTGATCGGGGACAGGGGGCCCAGTACTTC. It is translated as CASSDRGQGAQYF. Extended through the reference TRBV19 and TRBJ2-7 proteins, this CDR3 yields the full variable domain: DGGITQSPKYLFRKEGQNVTLSCEQNLNHDAMYWYRQDPGQGLRLIYYSQIVNDFQKGDIAEGYSVSREKKESFPLTVTSAQKNPTAFYLCASSDRGQGAQYFGPGTRLTVT.